The rows below give T cell receptor beta chains drawn from one sample of a study of blood T cell repertoires in COVID-19. The repertoire was sequenced with immunoSEQ multiplex PCR; TCRdb's copy has only in-frame clones and lacks some. This table has approximately 670,000 clones, around 90% appearing once. The source material was peripheral blood. The receptor source for this set is a woman younger than 30 with acute or convalescent COVID-19. CDR3s include the opening cysteine and the closing phenylalanine or tryptophan. Fields, in order: clone size, V gene, J gene, D gene, CDR3 DNA, CDR3 protein. D genes are given only for firm matches. Only part of the rows carry a size: once, few, many, or a class if the clone is expanded.

size: -; V: TRBV7-9; J: TRBJ1-1; D: -; DNA: TGTGCCAGCAGCGCCGCAGGCAACACTGAAGCTTTCTTT; CDR3: CASSAAGNTEAFF
size: -; V: TRBV27; J: TRBJ2-1; D: -; DNA: TGTGCCAGCAGGCTCCGCCCCACAGGGATATCCTACAATGAGCAGTTCTTC; CDR3: CASRLRPTGISYNEQFF
size: few; V: TRBV7-3; J: TRBJ1-4; D: TRBD1; DNA: TGTGCCAGCAGCCCCAGGGGGAAATGGGATGAAAAACTGTTTTTT; CDR3: CASSPRGKWDEKLFF
size: -; V: TRBV7-9; J: TRBJ1-1; D: -; DNA: TGTGCCAGCAGCTCCGGCAGGGTTACTGAAGCTTTCTTT; CDR3: CASSSGRVTEAFF
size: -; V: TRBV6-5; J: TRBJ1-1; D: TRBD1; DNA: TGTGCCAGCATAGGAAACAGGGGCACTGAAGCTTTCTTT; CDR3: CASIGNRGTEAFF
size: -; V: TRBV19; J: TRBJ1-6; D: TRBD1; DNA: TGTGCCAGCCGGGACAGGGGGCCCTATAATTCACCCCTCCACTTT; CDR3: CASRDRGPYNSPLHF
size: once; V: TRBV3-1/TRBV3-2; J: TRBJ1-2; D: -; DNA: TGTGCCAGCAGCCCCCAGGGTCTCTATGGCTACACCTTC; CDR3: CASSPQGLYGYTF
size: -; V: TRBV19; J: TRBJ1-2; D: TRBD1; DNA: TGTGCCAGTAGTATCCCCCGCCGGGACAGGGTACGATATGGCTACACCTTC; CDR3: CASSIPRRDRVRYGYTF
size: -; V: TRBV6-5; J: TRBJ2-1; D: -; DNA: TGTGCCAGCAGAACACAGGGCTTTGAGCAGTTCTTC; CDR3: CASRTQGFEQFF
size: -; V: TRBV9; J: TRBJ2-1; D: -; DNA: TGTGCCAGCAGCGTAGGGGGAGACGTTCTTTACAATGAGCAGTTCTTC; CDR3: CASSVGGDVLYNEQFF
size: -; V: TRBV12-5; J: TRBJ1-1; D: -; DNA: TGTGCTAGTGGTTTGGTCCTAACAGGGATTGGGGAAGCTTTCTTT; CDR3: CASGLVLTGIGEAFF